The next 29 T cell receptor beta chains were all read from a single sample in a study of CD8+CD57+ T cells in acquired aplastic anemia. TCR beta VDJ and CDR3 profiling used genomic DNA as template. MiXCR was run by TCRdb on the reads, yielding one entry per CDR3 protein. The repertoire holds about 81,000 distinct CDR3 sequences, with about half as singletons. Input material: sorted CD4+, CD8+, or CD8+CD57+ T cells (not recorded which) from PBMCs. Receptors originate from a human donor in good health, serving as a control.

A remark on this clonotype: Germline is not matched at one junction end, which may reflect a read error. The rearrangement joins TRBV25-1 to TRBJ2-7; TRBD1 might be the D (5 bases). The CDR3 has 14 amino acids. The germline CDR1 and CDR2 sequences are MGHDK and SYGVNS. CDR3 nucleotides: TGTGCCACCAGTGAGAGGACACCACTCTACGAGCAGTACTTC. Protein product: CATSERTPLYEQYF.

As concerns this clonotype: The CDR3 ends on some other residue instead of the conserved phenylalanine or tryptophan, so this is likely a read error. V and J are TRBV20-1 and TRBJ1-1; tentative D call: TRBD1 (6 bases). Germline V lookup: CDR1 DFQATT, CDR2 SNEGSKA (reference sequence). V gave up 7 bases and J gave up 4 bases, with 19 bases separating them. The CDR3 sequence is 14 residues long. The CDR3 DNA is TGCAGTGTCGCAAATACAGGGATTATCACTGAAGCTTTCCTT. Residues: CSVANTGIITEAFL.

This clonotype was counted only a few times. This could be a read error, since a much larger clone is one nucleotide away. The chain links TRBV9 to TRBJ1-1; no clear D gene. CDR3 length equals 13 residues. Per the germline V gene, CDR1 is SGDLS and CDR2 is YYNGEE. CDR3 nucleotides: TGTACCAGCAGCCCCCGAGGGAACACTGAAGCTTTCTTT. This encodes CTSSPRGNTEAFF.

This clonotype was seen at least ten times. This chain uses TRBV29-1 with TRBJ1-1; possibly TRBD1 for D (6 bases). Germline CDR1 SQVTM, CDR2 ANQGSEA. CDR3 size: 12 residues. Trimming left V 1 base short and J 5 bases short, with 8 bases between. Here the CDR3 DNA reads TGCAGCGTTGAAGCACAGGGAACTGAAGCTTTCTTT. Encoded protein: CSVEAQGTEAFF. The full variable domain, in which reference TRBV29-1 and TRBJ1-1 provide the parts outside the CDR3, is SAVISQKPSRDICQRGTSLTIQCQVDSQVTMMFWYRQQPGQSLTLIATANQGSEATYESGFVIDKFPISRPNLTFSTLTVSNMSPEDSSIYLCSVEAQGTEAFFGQGTRLTVV.

This clonotype was seen ten or more times. This chain uses TRBV11-2 with TRBJ2-3; D not certain. The CDR3 consists of 12 residues. From germline, CDR1 is SGHAT and CDR2 FQNNGV. V was trimmed by 0 bases and J by 9 bases, leaving 7 bases between them. The CDR3 DNA reads as TGTGCCAGCAGCTTAGAGGCGGCAACGCAGTATTTT. Protein: CASSLEAATQYF.

The sample holds many counts of this clonotype. J is TRBJ2-7 and V is TRBV9, with D unresolved. V shed 0 bases and J shed 0 bases, with 10 bases lying between them. The CDR3 consists of 15 residues. Germline V lookup: CDR1 SGDLS, CDR2 YYNGEE. The CDR3 loop is CASSVDVGTSYEQYF. The CDR3 DNA sequence: TGTGCCAGCAGCGTAGATGTGGGAACCTCCTACGAGCAGTACTTC.

This clonotype was seen repeatedly, ten times or more. CDR3 bases: TGTGCCAGCAGCTTAGTTAAATTCAGCCGCACTGAAGCTTTCTTT. This encodes CASSLVKFSRTEAFF. The V gene is TRBV7-2, the J gene TRBJ1-1; D is undetermined. Between the trimmed V and J ends, which lost 1 base and 4 bases, there was a span of 13 bases. The CDR3 covers 15 residues. Germline assignment: CDR1 SGHTA and CDR2 FQGNSA.

This clonotype was seen many times. The chain couples TRBV9 to TRBJ2-3; TRBD2 matches 7 bases. V dropped 3 bases and J dropped 7; count of bases not matched to a gene: 20. The CDR3 has 18 residues. CDR1 is SGDLS and CDR2 is YYNGEE in the germline V gene. CDR3 nucleotide sequence: TGTGCCAGCAGCGACTCCCCTTTGAGAGGGAGGGCGGCGTATACGCAGTATTTT. Translated, it gives CASSDSPLRGRAAYTQYF.

This chain connects TRBV3-1 to TRBJ2-1; D assignment may be TRBD1 or TRBD2 (6 bases each). CDR3 length: 15 amino acids. Trimming removed 2 bases from V and 3 bases from J, with 11 bases in between. Germline CDR1 reads LGHDT; CDR2 reads YNNKEL (reference sequence). CDR3 DNA sequence: TGTGCCAGCAGCCAATGGGGGGCCGGCTACAATGAGCAGTTCTTC. Translating gives CASSQWGAGYNEQFF.

The V gene is TRBV5-5, the J gene TRBJ1-6; the match to TRBD1 covers 7 bases. Germline lookup yields CDR1 SGHKS and CDR2 YYEKEE (reference sequence). V gave up 4 bases and J gave up 7 bases; unmatched junction bases: 5. The CDR3 loop spans 14 amino acids. CDR3 protein: CASSERTGNSPLHF. DNA of the CDR3: TGTGCCAGCAGCGAACGGACAGGAAATTCACCCCTCCACTTT. Full variable domain (outside the CDR3, taken from reference TRBV5-5 and TRBJ1-6): DAGVTQSPTHLIKTRGQQVTLRCSPISGHKSVSWYQQVLGQGPQFIFQYYEKEERGRGNFPDRFSARQFPNYSSELNVNALLLGDSALYLCASSERTGNSPLHFGNGTRLTVT.

The rearrangement links TRBV2 to TRBJ1-1, with unresolved D. Looked up from germline, CDR1 is SNHLY and CDR2 is FYNNEI. V dropped 6 bases and J dropped 1 base, with 9 bases sitting between them. The CDR3 totals 13 residues. CDR3 DNA sequence: TGTGCCAGCAGGGTTCAGACGAACACTGAAGCTTTCTTT. Translated, it gives CASRVQTNTEAFF.

This clonotype was observed at least ten times. CDR3 sequence (DNA): TGTGCCAGCAGCGTAGCACAGGGGGACACTGAAGCTTTCTTT. Translated, it gives CASSVAQGDTEAFF. This chain connects TRBV9 to TRBJ1-1, with 8 bases that match TRBD1. The J segment lost 3 bases and the V segment lost 0 bases, leaving 1 base of the junction unmatched. Germline V gene data show CDR1 as SGDLS and CDR2 as YYNGEE. The CDR3 is 14 residues long.

Only a few counts were recorded for this clonotype. The chain joins TRBV24-1 to TRBJ2-3, with D hard to call. The J call may be in error: the DNA end matches TRBJ1-5 better. Germline assignment: CDR1 KGHDR and CDR2 SFDVKD. There are 14 residues in the CDR3. The CDR3 coding sequence is TGTGCCACCAGTGAATACGGACGCACAGATACGCAGCATTTT. Residues: CATSEYGRTDTQHF.

This chain joins TRBV25-1 and TRBJ1-5, with 7 bases lining up with TRBD1. The CDR3 is 15 amino acids. Looked up from germline, CDR1 is MGHDK and CDR2 is SYGVNS. The V and J ends lost 5 bases and 2 bases, in that order; junction bases with no gene match: 6. The DNA of the CDR3 is TGTGCCAGCAGTATAACCGGGACAGGCAATCAGCCCCAGCATTTT. Translated: CASSITGTGNQPQHF.

A remark on this clonotype: A read error is likely, as this CDR3 ends without the conserved phenylalanine or tryptophan. This chain uses TRBV29-1 with TRBJ1-1; D ambiguous. The CDR3 runs 12 residues. Trimming took off 7 bases at V and 8 bases at J, with 17 bases between the two ends. The germline V gene encodes CDR1 SQVTM and CDR2 ANQGSEA. The CDR3 is CSARVSGSEAFS. The DNA for the CDR3 is TGCAGCGCCCGAGTGTCGGGTTCCGAAGCTTTCTCT.

This clonotype came up many times. The chain has TRBV19 and TRBJ2-2; 8 nucleotides align to TRBD2. CDR1 and CDR2 from the germline V gene are LNHDA and SQIVND (reference sequence). The CDR3 sequence is 14 residues long. V lost 3 bases and J lost 7; bases outside the gene matches: 4. The CDR3 region is CASSIGGAYGELFF. The DNA for the CDR3 is TGTGCCAGTAGTATCGGGGGGGCATACGGGGAGCTGTTTTTT.

This chain links TRBV25-1 with TRBJ1-2, with D perhaps matching TRBD1 (5 bases). This CDR3 region has 15 residues. The germline V and J ends were trimmed by 5 bases and 4 bases, with 17 bases remaining between them. From germline, CDR1 is MGHDK and CDR2 SYGVNS. The CDR3 spells CASSLYQAGGYGYTF. Written as DNA, the CDR3 is TGTGCCAGCAGTTTATACCAGGCTGGGGGCTATGGCTACACCTTC.

The gene calls are TRBV15 and TRBJ2-3; 8 bases agree with TRBD2. V shed 0 bases, J shed 1 base, and the junction held 3 bases outside the gene matches. CDR1 LNHNV and CDR2 YYDKDF come from the germline V gene (reference sequence). The CDR3 extends over 16 amino acids. The chain's CDR3 is CATSRDPGGGTDTQYF. CDR3 bases: TGTGCCACCAGCAGAGACCCCGGGGGGGGCACAGATACGCAGTATTTT.

The chain couples TRBV4-2 to TRBJ1-5; D is possibly TRBD1 (5 bases). V was shortened by 0 bases and J by 7 bases, with 13 bases between the two germline ends. CDR3 length equals 15 residues. Germline V gene data show CDR1 as LGHNA and CDR2 as YNFKEQ. Written as DNA, the CDR3 is TGTGCCAGCAGCCAAGAAGCGGGGGTGGTCCAGCCCCAGCATTTT. This gives the protein CASSQEAGVVQPQHF.

Regarding this clonotype: The CDR3 ends on some other residue instead of the conserved phenylalanine or tryptophan, so this is likely a read error. The genes are TRBV25-1 and TRBJ1-6, with D unclear. With 4 bases removed from V and 7 bases from J, the gap between germline ends came to 14 bases. The germline CDR1 and CDR2 sequences are MGHDK and SYGVNS. The CDR3 has 15 amino acids. CDR3 bases: TGTGCCAGCAGTGTTACGGCAACGTGGAATTCACCCCTCCACTCT. It is translated as CASSVTATWNSPLHS.

At least ten counts were recorded for this clonotype. This chain links TRBV29-1 with TRBJ1-5, with TRBD1 as a possible D gene (6 bases). Trimming cost V 4 bases and J 4 bases, with 11 bases left between them. The CDR3 runs 13 residues. CDR1 is SQVTM and CDR2 is ANQGSEA in the germline V gene. CDR3 residues: CSVGWGLNQPQHF. The CDR3 DNA is TGCAGCGTTGGGTGGGGGCTAAATCAGCCCCAGCATTTT.

The J gene is TRBJ2-7, the V gene TRBV25-1; D might be TRBD2 (6 bases). CDR1 MGHDK and CDR2 SYGVNS come from the germline V gene. The CDR3 length is 13 residues. V gave up 1 base and J gave up 5 bases, with 9 bases separating them. The CDR3 region has the DNA TGTGCCAGCAGTGAATCGGGACTGGACGAGCAGTACTTC. This sequence encodes CASSESGLDEQYF.

This clonotype has a count of ten or more. The chain uses TRBV7-9 and TRBJ2-1; D is unresolved. Trimming stripped 5 bases from V and 6 bases from J, with 8 bases between. CDR3 length: 12 amino acids. The germline V gene encodes CDR1 SEHNR and CDR2 FQNEAQ (reference sequence). The CDR3 coding sequence is TGTGCCAGCAGCATCGATGCCAATGAGCAGTTCTTC. This codes for CASSIDANEQFF.

The V call is TRBV2, the J call TRBJ2-7; D could derive from TRBD1 or TRBD2 (5 bases each). V gave up 8 bases and J gave up 0 bases, with 11 bases separating them. The CDR3 contains 13 residues. Per germline, CDR1 SNHLY and CDR2 FYNNEI. CDR3 amino acids: CASRDRSSYEQYF. The CDR3 DNA is TGTGCCAGCCGGGACCGGAGCTCCTACGAGCAGTACTTC. Variable domain in full (rest from reference TRBV2 and TRBJ2-7): EPEVTQTPSHQVTQMGQEVILRCVPISNHLYFYWYRQILGQKVEFLVSFYNNEISEKSEIFDDQFSVERPDGSNFTLKIRSTKLEDSAMYFCASRDRSSYEQYFGPGTRLTVT.

V and J are TRBV24-1 and TRBJ2-2; D is perhaps TRBD1 (6 bases). V lost 4 bases and J lost 6, with 14 bases in between. This CDR3 has 15 amino acids. The germline V gene has CDR1 KGHDR and CDR2 SFDVKD. The CDR3 nucleotides read TGTGCCACCAGTGAGCTAGGGGGATTGGCCGGGGAGCTGTTTTTT. This translates into CATSELGGLAGELFF.

This clonotype was counted at least ten times. The chain recombines TRBV9 with TRBJ2-3, with D possibly matching TRBD2 (5 bases). Germline V gene data show CDR1 as SGDLS and CDR2 as YYNGEE. V was shortened by 6 bases and J by 0 bases, with 14 bases between the two germline ends. The CDR3 runs to 15 residues. CDR3 sequence: CASTTSGSSTDTQYF. In DNA form, the CDR3 reads TGTGCCAGCACCACGAGCGGCTCGAGCACAGATACGCAGTATTTT.

The chain carries TRBV29-1 and TRBJ2-3, with 14 bases that match TRBD2. V gave up 2 bases and J gave up 3 bases; unmatched junction bases: 7. The germline V gene encodes CDR1 SQVTM and CDR2 ANQGSEA. This CDR3 is 17 amino acids long. CDR3 in DNA: TGCAGCGTTGAAAGCCGACTAGCGGGGGGGCAGACAGATACGCAGTATTTT. It yields the protein CSVESRLAGGQTDTQYF.

This clonotype occurred a few times. An end of the junction differs from the germline gene, which may be a read error. The chain carries TRBV10-3 and TRBJ2-3; D unresolved. Germline V gene lookup returns CDR1 ENHRY and CDR2 SYGVKD. The CDR3 consists of 13 residues. CDR3 residues: CASSLQPTDTQYF. CDR3 nucleotide sequence: TGTGCCAGCAGTTTACAGCCAACAGATACGCAGTATTTT.

As to this clonotype: It may be a read error: a sequence one base away is much more abundant. This chain joins TRBV10-3 and TRBJ2-5, with TRBD2 matching over 10 bases. The CDR3 is made up of 17 amino acids. Trimming cost V 6 bases and J 1 base; bases outside gene matches: 11. Germline CDR1 is ENHRY and CDR2 is SYGVKD. CDR3 sequence reads: CAIRTGTSASIQETQYF. The CDR3, as DNA: TGTGCCATCAGAACTGGGACTAGCGCGAGTATCCAAGAGACCCAGTACTTC.